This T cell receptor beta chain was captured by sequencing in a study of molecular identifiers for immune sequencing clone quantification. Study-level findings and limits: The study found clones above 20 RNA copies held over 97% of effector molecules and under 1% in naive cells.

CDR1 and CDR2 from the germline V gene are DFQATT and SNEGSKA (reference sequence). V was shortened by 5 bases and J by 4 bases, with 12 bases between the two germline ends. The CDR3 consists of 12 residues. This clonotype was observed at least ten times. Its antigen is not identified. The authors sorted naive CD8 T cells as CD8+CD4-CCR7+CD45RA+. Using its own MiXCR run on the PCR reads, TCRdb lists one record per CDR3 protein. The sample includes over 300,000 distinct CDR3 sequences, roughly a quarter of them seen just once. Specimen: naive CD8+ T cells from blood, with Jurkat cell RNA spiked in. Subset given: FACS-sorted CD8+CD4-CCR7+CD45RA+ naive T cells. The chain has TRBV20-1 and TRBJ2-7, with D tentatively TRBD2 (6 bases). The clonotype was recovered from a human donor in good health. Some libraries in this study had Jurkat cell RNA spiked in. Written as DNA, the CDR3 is TGCAGTGCTTTACCGGAGGGGTACGAGCAGTACTTC. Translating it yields CSALPEGYEQYF.